Following are 10 T cell receptor beta chains from one sample sequenced in a study of cytomegalovirus exposure and HLA in healthy donors. Libraries were prepared by immunoSEQ multiplex PCR; TCRdb keeps only in-frame clonotypes and omits some of them. The data show more than 300,000 clones, about nine tenths seen once. Sequences were obtained from PBMCs. These receptors were obtained from a woman aged 18-30 years in good health and CMV-seronegative.

This chain joins TRBV27 and TRBJ2-5; TRBD2 matches 8 bases. V shed 8 bases and J 1 base; nucleotides not matched to a gene: 15. This CDR3 has 17 amino acids. Germline lookup yields CDR1 MNHEY and CDR2 SMNVEV (reference sequence). CDR3 sequence: CASGLISVSGTQETQYF. The CDR3, as DNA: TGTGCCAGCGGCTTAATATCCGTTAGCGGGACCCAAGAGACCCAGTACTTC.

This chain connects TRBV2 to TRBJ2-1; weak D call: TRBD1 (5 bases). V gave up 5 bases and J gave up 2 bases, with 13 bases separating them. From germline, CDR1 is SNHLY and CDR2 FYNNEI. This CDR3 spans 15 amino acids. CDR3 in amino acids: CASSPQGSPYNEQFF. The DNA for the CDR3 is TGTGCCAGCAGTCCCCAGGGTTCCCCCTACAATGAGCAGTTCTTC.

This chain uses TRBV4-1 with TRBJ2-7, with D tentatively TRBD2 (6 bases). From germline, CDR1 is MGHRA and CDR2 YSYEKL. CDR3 length equals 15 residues. V was cut by 0 bases and J by 7 bases, with 16 bases left in between. CDR3 sequence: CASSQDERDSGEQYF. The CDR3 DNA sequence: TGCGCCAGCAGCCAAGATGAGAGGGACTCGGGGGAGCAGTACTTC.

The chain joins TRBV5-1 to TRBJ2-5; the D gene is possibly TRBD2 (6 bases). Germline assignment: CDR1 SGHRS and CDR2 YFSETQ. The length of the CDR3 is 15 residues. Trimming removed 2 bases from V and 5 bases from J, with 16 bases in between. The CDR3 DNA is TGCGCCAGCAGCTTTAATAGCGGCTATATTGAGACCCAGTACTTC. Its protein product is CASSFNSGYIETQYF.

The chain links TRBV21-1 to TRBJ2-6; no check of the table's D call, TRBD2, against the DNA was made. TRBV21-1 is a known pseudogene. This CDR3 is built from 19 residues. CDR3 nucleotide sequence: TGTGCCAGCAGCACCGCGGGCCCTCCGAGGGACTCTGGGGCCAACGTCCTGACTTTC. This gives the protein CASSTAGPPRDSGANVLTF.

The gene calls are TRBV6-6 and TRBJ1-6; D perhaps matches TRBD1 (6 bases). CDR1 and CDR2 from the germline V gene are MNHNY and SVGAGI (reference sequence). The CDR3 has 14 amino acids. V lost 6 bases to trimming and J lost 5 bases, with 11 bases between them. CDR3 region: CASSRQENNSPLHF. The CDR3 DNA sequence: TGTGCCAGCAGCCGACAGGAAAATAATTCACCCCTCCACTTT.

The genes are TRBV27 and TRBJ1-1; D call uncertain. The CDR3 runs to 13 residues. Germline V lookup: CDR1 MNHEY, CDR2 SMNVEV (reference sequence). Trimming removed 8 bases from V and 4 bases from J, with 14 bases in between. The CDR3 spells CASRPSGSTEAFF. CDR3 DNA sequence: TGTGCCAGCCGACCGTCAGGTAGCACTGAAGCTTTCTTT.

The chain uses TRBV7-2 and TRBJ1-2, with D tentatively TRBD1 (5 bases). Germline CDR1 and CDR2: SGHTA and FQGNSA. V was cut by 4 bases and J by 14 bases, with 23 bases left in between. This CDR3 has 14 residues. The CDR3 DNA reads TGTGCCAGCAGCTGGGTCGGGCAGGGAGGGCCGTGGACCTTC. This encodes CASSWVGQGGPWTF.

Here the CDR3 reads CASSPLPRDYGYTF. The CDR3 nucleotides read TGTGCCAGCTCACCACTCCCTCGGGATTATGGCTACACCTTC. J is TRBJ1-2 and V is TRBV18; D is unclear. CDR1 and CDR2 from the germline V gene are KGHSH and LQKENI. This CDR3 region has 14 residues. V lost 1 base to trimming and J lost 5 bases, with 11 bases between them. The complete variable domain, with remaining parts taken from reference TRBV18 and TRBJ1-2, reads NAGVMQNPRHLVRRRGQEARLRCSPMKGHSHVYWYRQLPEEGLKFMVYLQKENIIDESGMPKERFSAEFPKEGPSILRIQQVVRGDSAAYFCASSPLPRDYGYTFGSGTRLTVV.

This sequence joins TRBV9 and TRBJ1-3, with D possibly being TRBD1 (6 bases). CDR1 is SGDLS, CDR2 YYNGEE, per germline. CDR3 size: 15 residues. The ends were cut back, 1 base at V and 0 bases at J, with 8 bases in the middle. The CDR3: CASSVTGYSGNTIYF. As DNA, the CDR3 is TGTGCCAGCAGCGTAACAGGGTACTCTGGAAACACCATATATTTT.